Following are 5 T cell receptor beta chains from one sample sequenced in a study of T cells in Graves' hyperthyroidism and ophthalmopathy. The source material, RNA transcripts, was used to amplify TCR beta CDR3 regions. In the first-round RT-PCR of the TCR CDR3, the HTBI primer set was used. TCRdb independently ran MiXCR on the multiplex PCR reads; one entry per CDR3 protein. This table holds some 580,000 distinct CDR3 sequences, approximately 15% found once. Sequencing was done on a sample of blood. The source of these receptors is a woman aged 35 to 49 with Graves' ophthalmopathy.

This clonotype was counted many times. The chain has TRBV5-1 and TRBJ2-1, with 9 bases identical to TRBD1. CDR1 and CDR2 (germline): SGHRS, YFSETQ. With 0 bases clipped from V and 2 bases from J, the junction kept 0 bases outside the gene matches. The CDR3 sequence is 15 residues long. CDR3 sequence reads: CASSLGQGAYNEQFF. CDR3 sequence (DNA): TGCGCCAGCAGCTTGGGACAGGGGGCCTACAATGAGCAGTTCTTC.

Concerning this clonotype itself: This may stem from a read error, because a much larger clone lies one nucleotide away. The V gene is TRBV3-1, the J gene TRBJ2-1; TRBD1 matches 11 bases. The CDR3 contains 16 residues. The V and J ends lost 8 bases and 7 bases, in that order; junction bases with no gene match: 13. The germline V gene encodes CDR1 LGHDT and CDR2 YNNKEL (reference sequence). The CDR3 DNA reads as TGTGCCAGCGGCGGACAGGGGACAGGGGGGTGGAATGAGCAGTTCTTC. It codes for CASGGQGTGGWNEQFF.

At least ten counts were recorded for this clonotype. The chain joins TRBV20-1 to TRBJ2-3; 11 bases map to TRBD2. This CDR3 contains 15 residues. Germline V gives CDR1 DFQATT, CDR2 SNEGSKA (reference sequence). V gave up 5 bases and J gave up 4 bases; unmatched junction bases: 8. The chain's CDR3 is CSAHAGTSGSDTQYF. The CDR3 DNA reads as TGCAGTGCTCATGCCGGGACTAGCGGTTCAGATACGCAGTATTTT.

This clonotype was seen a few times. The chain uses TRBV9 and TRBJ1-2; D gene ambiguous. The germline V and J ends were trimmed by 7 bases and 5 bases, with 12 bases remaining between them. Germline CDR1 reads SGDLS; CDR2 reads YYNGEE. The CDR3 totals 12 residues. The CDR3 protein is CASFQTSYGYTF. CDR3 DNA: TGTGCCAGCTTCCAGACCTCATATGGCTACACCTTC.

This clonotype was found a few times. The chain couples TRBV11-1 to TRBJ2-1; TRBD2 matches at 9 bases. The length of the CDR3 is 17 residues. Germline V gives CDR1 SGHAT, CDR2 FQDESV (reference sequence). Trimming took 6 bases from V and 4 from J; bases not matched to a gene: 13. For the CDR3, the DNA is TGTGCCAGCAGTCACTCGGCGGCTAGCGGGGTGTACAATGAGCAGTTCTTC. Translating it yields CASSHSAASGVYNEQFF.